The rows below give T cell receptor beta chains drawn from one sample of a study of molecular identifiers for immune sequencing clone quantification. MiXCR was run by TCRdb on the PCR reads, yielding one entry per CDR3 protein. Of a few hundred thousand distinct CDR3 sequences listed, 25% are singletons. Source material: naive CD8+ T cells from blood, with Jurkat cell RNA spiked in. The origin of the receptors is a human donor in good health. Some libraries in this study had Jurkat cell RNA spiked in. CDR3s include the opening cysteine and the closing phenylalanine or tryptophan. D genes are given only for firm matches. Size is stated for part of the rows, as once, few or many counts, or as a class when the clone is expanded.

clone_size d_call j_call v_call cdr3_nt cdr3_aa
. . TRBJ1-1 TRBV19 TGTGCCAGTAGTATTGGGGGAAGTTTCACTGAAGCTTTCTTT CASSIGGSFTEAFF
few . TRBJ2-5 TRBV18 TGTGCCAGCTCGCAATCCACCGTGGAGACCCAGTACTTC CASSQSTVETQYF
many TRBD2 TRBJ2-1 TRBV7-2 TGTGCCAGCAGCTTAGTTAGCGGGGGGTACAATGAGCAGTTCTTC CASSLVSGGYNEQFF
few . TRBJ1-5 TRBV20-1 TGCAGTGCAAAATCCGGGACGTCGTATCAGCCCCAGCATTTT CSAKSGTSYQPQHF
. TRBD1 TRBJ1-6 TRBV6-5 TGTGCCAGCAGTTACGAACAGGGGGCAAATTCACCCCTCCACTTT CASSYEQGANSPLHF
few . TRBJ1-5 TRBV11-2 TGTGCCAGCAGTACGACAGCAACCAATCAGCCCCAGCATTTT CASSTTATNQPQHF
many . TRBJ1-5 TRBV7-6 TGTGCCAGCAGCCCGTCATTCGGCAATCAGCCCCAGCATTTT CASSPSFGNQPQHF
few TRBD2 TRBJ2-2 TRBV6-6 TGTGCCAGCAGCTACCTTAGCGGGAGAAATGCCGGGGAGCTGTTTTTT CASSYLSGRNAGELFF
few TRBD1 TRBJ1-6 TRBV20-1 TGCAGTGCTAGAGATTTGGGGACAGGGCATTCACCCCTCCACTTT CSARDLGTGHSPLHF
. TRBD1 TRBJ2-3 TRBV30 TGTGCCTGGACCTGGGACAGCTACACAGGTACGCAGTATTTT CAWTWDSYTGTQYF
many . TRBJ2-3 TRBV19 TGTGCCAGTAGTTACTGGGGGGAGAACCCGGCAGATACGCAGTATTTT CASSYWGENPADTQYF
many TRBD2 TRBJ2-1 TRBV7-3 TGTGCCAGCAGCTCGCCGACTAGCGGGAGTTCTGAGCAGTTCTTC CASSSPTSGSSEQFF
many TRBD1 TRBJ1-4 TRBV20-1 TGCAGTGCTAGAGAGACAGGGGCGGCTACTAATGAAAAACTGTTTTTT CSARETGAATNEKLFF
. . TRBJ2-2 TRBV7-3 TGTGCCAGCAGCCCATGGTCAGGGCCAGGTGGGGAGCTGTTGTTT CASSPWSGPGGELLF
many . TRBJ1-1 TRBV28 TGTGCCAGCAGCCCACTGGGGGGAACCAGAGGAGCTTTCTTT CASSPLGGTRGAFF
many . TRBJ2-6 TRBV28 TGTGCCAGCACGAAAGGGGGTTCTGGGGCCAACGTCCTGACTTTC CASTKGGSGANVLTF
many TRBD1 TRBJ1-2 TRBV7-2 TGTGCCAGCAGCCCCGGGACAGGGGGCTATGGCTACACCTTC CASSPGTGGYGYTF
. TRBD1 TRBJ1-5 TRBV6-1 TGTGCCAGCAGTGGAGTCGGGACAGGGGGCTATAATCAGCCCCAGCATTTT CASSGVGTGGYNQPQHF
few TRBD1 TRBJ1-1 TRBV27 TGTGCCAGCGGACAGGGCAATTTTAACACTGAAGCTTTCTTT CASGQGNFNTEAFF
many . TRBJ1-1 TRBV30 TGTGCCTGGACTCAGGGGTCCTATACTGAAGCTTTCTTT CAWTQGSYTEAFF
many TRBD2 TRBJ2-7 TRBV6-5 TGTGCCAGCAGTACCGCGGGTAGGGAGGGCACCGAGCAGTACTTC CASSTAGREGTEQYF
. . TRBJ2-6 TRBV2 TGTGCCAGCAGTGAATACGGCCAGCACCCCCAAATCGTCCTGACTTTC CASSEYGQHPQIVLTF
few . TRBJ2-1 TRBV30 TGTGCCTGGAAAGGTTCTAGCCGGACCTACAATGAGCAGTTCTTC CAWKGSSRTYNEQFF
few . TRBJ2-3 TRBV7-9 TGTGCCAGCAGCGGACAGTGGGCAGATACGCAGTATTTT CASSGQWADTQYF
. . TRBJ2-5 TRBV2 TGTGCCAGCAGTGAGGAGGAGGAGACCCAGTACTTC CASSEEEETQYF
. . TRBJ2-2 TRBV6-2/TRBV6-3 TGTGCCACTTACACCGGGGAGCTGTTTTTT CATYTGELFF
. TRBD1 TRBJ2-7 TRBV13 TGTGCCAGCAGCACCACAGGGGGGTCCTACGAGCAGTACTTC CASSTTGGSYEQYF
few . TRBJ2-5 TRBV12-3/TRBV12-4 TGTGCCAGCAGTTTTTTTGGACAAGGGCCCTCGTACCAAGAGACCCAGTACTTC CASSFFGQGPSYQETQYF
few . TRBJ2-1 TRBV7-2 TGTGCCAGCAGCTTAGGTGGGGGCAATTACAATGAGCAGTTCTTC CASSLGGGNYNEQFF
many . TRBJ2-3 TRBV2 TGTGCCAGCAGTGAAGTGGGTGAGGTGGCCGTCCAGCCGGATACGCAGTATTTT CASSEVGEVAVQPDTQYF
many . TRBJ2-5 TRBV7-9 TGTGCCAGCAGCTCGGGACTCCAGGCGGAGACCCAGTACTTC CASSSGLQAETQYF
few TRBD2 TRBJ2-1 TRBV3-1 TGTGCCAGCACCCGCACTCCGGGAGGGCCTTACAATGAGCAGTTCTTC CASTRTPGGPYNEQFF
many TRBD1 TRBJ1-2 TRBV14 TGTGCCAGCAGCCCGACAGGGTTTTACGGCTACACCTTC CASSPTGFYGYTF
few TRBD2 TRBJ2-7 TRBV20-1 TGCAGTGCCGCACCGGGACTAGCGGGCGTCCTGTATCACGAGCAGTACTTC CSAAPGLAGVLYHEQYF
many TRBD1 TRBJ2-5 TRBV19 TGTGCCAGTAGTACCATGACAGGGGGCTTCGGTGAGACCCAGTACTTC CASSTMTGGFGETQYF
. TRBD1 TRBJ2-2 TRBV7-9 TGTGCCAGCAGCCCGGACAGGGGGCACACCGTGGAGCTGTTTTTT CASSPDRGHTVELFF
few . TRBJ2-7 TRBV7-2 TGTGCCAGCAGCTTACCGGTACCGGGGTACGAGCAGTACTTC CASSLPVPGYEQYF
few TRBD2 TRBJ2-7 TRBV9 TGTGCCAGCAGCGTAGCTGGGACTAGCGGGATTTACGAGCAGTACTTC CASSVAGTSGIYEQYF
many TRBD2 TRBJ2-7 TRBV20-1 TGCAGTGCTAGAGTGTCTGGACCCTCGGGGGGCTACGAGCAGTACTTC CSARVSGPSGGYEQYF
few . TRBJ2-1 TRBV7-9 TGTGCCAGCAGCTCAGAGACCGACTCCTACAATGAGCAGTTCTTC CASSSETDSYNEQFF
few TRBD2 TRBJ2-5 TRBV9 TGTGCCAGCAGCCCGAGCGGGGGTAGCGGGGGCCAAGAGACCCAGTACTTC CASSPSGGSGGQETQYF
few TRBD2 TRBJ2-1 TRBV5-6 TGTGCCAGCAGCTCAATAGCGGGGGCTTCCTACAATGAGCAGTTCTTC CASSSIAGASYNEQFF
. . TRBJ2-2 TRBV7-9 TGTGCCAGCAGCTTAGGGGACCCAAACACCGGGGAGCTGTCTTTT CASSLGDPNTGELSF
many . TRBJ2-3 TRBV29-1 TGCAGCGTTGAAGGGCGGGGATGGAGCACAGATACGCAGTATTTT CSVEGRGWSTDTQYF
. . TRBJ2-5 TRBV11-2 TGTGCCAGCAGCCATCCGGGCCCCCCGGAGACCCAGTACTTC CASSHPGPPETQYF
many TRBD1 TRBJ1-4 TRBV7-2 TGTGCCAGCAGCTTAGTGAGGACAGGGACTAATGAAAAACTGTTTTTT CASSLVRTGTNEKLFF
. . TRBJ2-1 TRBV12-3/TRBV12-4 TGTGCCAGCAGTTCATTGGAGGACCGATTTTCCTACAATGAGCAGTTCTTC CASSSLEDRFSYNEQFF
few TRBD2 TRBJ2-7 TRBV19 TGTGCCAGTAGTATAGGTAGCGGGGGGACCTACGAGCAGTACTTC CASSIGSGGTYEQYF
many . TRBJ2-3 TRBV12-3/TRBV12-4 TGTGCCAGCAGTTTCTCCCCCTCGCATACGCAGTATTTT CASSFSPSHTQYF
. TRBD2 TRBJ2-5 TRBV6-6 TGTACCAGCAGTTACTCGACCCTAACTAGCGGGAGAGGTGAGACCCAGTACTTC CTSSYSTLTSGRGETQYF
few TRBD2 TRBJ2-5 TRBV30 TGTGCCTGGAGCCCCGAACTAGCGACAGAGACCCAGTACTTC CAWSPELATETQYF
few TRBD2 TRBJ2-2 TRBV7-3 TGTGCCAGCAGCTTTAGCGGGAGAAGCACCGGGGAGCTGTTTTTT CASSFSGRSTGELFF
many . TRBJ2-3 TRBV6-5 TGTGCCAGCAGTTACTCGGACTCCCACACAGATACGCAGTATTTT CASSYSDSHTDTQYF
. TRBD2 TRBJ2-3 TRBV20-1 TGCAGTGCCCCTGCGGGACTAGCGGACTTCCCTAGCACAGATACGCAGTATTTT CSAPAGLADFPSTDTQYF
. TRBD1 TRBJ1-1 TRBV10-3 TGTGCCATCAGGGACAGGGGGCAATGGACTGAAGCTTTCTTT CAIRDRGQWTEAFF
many . TRBJ1-1 TRBV27 TGTGCCAGCAGTTTATACGGGGGTATGAACACTGAAGCTTTCTTT CASSLYGGMNTEAFF
few TRBD1 TRBJ1-1 TRBV14 TGTGCCAGCAGCCAAGATGGGGCCAGGGGGCTTGGCGCTGAAGCTTTCTTT CASSQDGARGLGAEAFF